This TCR beta chain was profiled in a study of PD-L1 blockade in urothelial cancer. Study in general: From about 2014, patients received atezolizumab, given as 1,200 mg intravenously every 3 weeks. Regarding the study as a whole: Below-median blood TCR clonality before treatment forecast better survival.

Time point specified: pretreatment peripheral blood. Per patient, between 1 and 8 samples were collected at pretreatment and on-treatment time points. Of note for this clone: Its cognate antigen is unknown.

Germline CDR1 is SGHTA and CDR2 is FQGNSA. V shed 5 bases and J shed 3 bases, with 15 bases lying between them. The CDR3 totals 15 residues. TCRdb keeps only in-frame clones here, not all; method: immunoSEQ multiplex PCR. The table lists 50,000 or so clones, approximately 81% of them singletons. This clonotype originated in a man in his sixties or seventies with urothelial cancer. This sample comprised PBMCs, obtained around atezolizumab (anti-PD-L1) treatment. The V call is TRBV7-2, the J call TRBJ2-3; weak D call: TRBD1 (5 bases). CDR3 sequence reads: CASSRTNSRTDTQYF. The CDR3 DNA reads TGTGCCAGCAGCAGGACAAATTCAAGGACAGATACGCAGTATTTT.